The T cell receptor beta chain described here comes from a study of early stage breast cancer tumors. Overall study context: Average read coverage per sample was 9.5 to 10-fold. Study-wide results and limits: Enriched TCRB sequences shared across patients were mostly commonly generated sequences. Comparing each tissue with blood distinguished tumor from normal in about 90% of the 16 patients.

Comment on this clone: Its antigen is unknown.

The CDR3 runs 15 residues. Germline lookup yields CDR1 MNHEY and CDR2 SVGAGI. V shed 5 bases, J shed 1 base, and the junction held 6 bases outside the gene matches. Sequencing used immunoSEQ multiplex PCR; TCRdb keeps in-frame clones, though not all of them. This sample has fewer than 90,000 clones, with around four fifths found just once. The receptor was isolated from a person between 60 and 70 years old with breast cancer. The source material was blood. This rearrangement joins TRBV6-5 to TRBJ2-3; 7 nucleotides match TRBD1. CDR3 amino acids: CASSNRQGRTDTQYF. CDR3 sequence (DNA): TGTGCCAGCAGTAACCGACAGGGACGCACAGATACGCAGTATTTT.